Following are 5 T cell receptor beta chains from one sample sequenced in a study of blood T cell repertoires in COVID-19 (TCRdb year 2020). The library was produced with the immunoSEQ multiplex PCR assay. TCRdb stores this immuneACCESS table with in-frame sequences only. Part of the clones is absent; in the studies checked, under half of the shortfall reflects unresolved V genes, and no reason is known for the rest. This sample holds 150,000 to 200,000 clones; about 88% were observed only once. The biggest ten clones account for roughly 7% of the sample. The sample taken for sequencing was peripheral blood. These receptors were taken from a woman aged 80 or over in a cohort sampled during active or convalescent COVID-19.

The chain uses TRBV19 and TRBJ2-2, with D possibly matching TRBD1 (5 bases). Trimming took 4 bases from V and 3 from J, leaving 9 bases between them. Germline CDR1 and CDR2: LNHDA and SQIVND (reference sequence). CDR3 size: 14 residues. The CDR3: CASSTGIYTGELFF. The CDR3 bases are TGTGCCAGTAGTACAGGGATATACACCGGGGAGCTGTTTTTT.

This chain's CDR3 is CASSFRGQADTQYF. CDR3 bases: TGCGCCAGCAGCTTCAGGGGGCAGGCAGATACGCAGTATTTT. The chain carries TRBV5-1 and TRBJ2-3; 8 bases fit TRBD1. CDR3 length: 14 residues. Germline assignment: CDR1 SGHRS and CDR2 YFSETQ. V lost 2 bases, J lost 4 bases, and 3 bases stayed unmatched.

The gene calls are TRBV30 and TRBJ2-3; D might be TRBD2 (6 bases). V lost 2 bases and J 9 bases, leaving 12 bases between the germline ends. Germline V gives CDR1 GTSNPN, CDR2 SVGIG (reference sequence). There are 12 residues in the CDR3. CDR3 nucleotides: TGTGCCTGGAGTAGCGGGTCTGGGACGCAGTATTTT. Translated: CAWSSGSGTQYF.

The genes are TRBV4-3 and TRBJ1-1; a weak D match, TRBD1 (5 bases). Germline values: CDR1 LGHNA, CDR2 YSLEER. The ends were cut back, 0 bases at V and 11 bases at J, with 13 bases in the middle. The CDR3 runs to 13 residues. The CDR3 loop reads CASSQDRTEGAFF. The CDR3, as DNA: TGCGCCAGCAGCCAAGATCGGACGGAGGGGGCTTTCTTT.

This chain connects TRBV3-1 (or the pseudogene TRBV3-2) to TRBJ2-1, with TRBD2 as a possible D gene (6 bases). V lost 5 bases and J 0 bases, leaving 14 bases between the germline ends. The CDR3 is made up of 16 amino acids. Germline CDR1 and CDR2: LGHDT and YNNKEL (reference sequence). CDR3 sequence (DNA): TGTGCCAGCAGCTTACAACTAGCAAGCTCCTACAATGAGCAGTTCTTC. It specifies CASSLQLASSYNEQFF.